The rows below give T cell receptor beta chains drawn from one sample of a study of blood T cell repertoires in COVID-19. Produced via immunoSEQ multiplex PCR; TCRdb's table is partial and in-frame only. The sample includes around 260,000 clones, 70% to 90% of them seen just once. Material for sequencing was peripheral blood. These receptors were taken from a woman in her fifties or sixties with acute or convalescent COVID-19. Both conserved end residues are part of each CDR3. Fields, in order: J gene, D gene, V gene, clone size, CDR3 DNA, CDR3 protein. The D gene is left open where the match is weak. For some rows the clone size is stated as once, few or many, or as a class when expanded; others skip it.

J: TRBJ1-1; D: TRBD1; V: TRBV7-9; size: .; DNA: TGTGCCAGCAGCCCGGACAGGTTAAACACTGAAGCTTTCTTT; CDR3: CASSPDRLNTEAFF
J: TRBJ1-2; D: TRBD1; V: TRBV19; size: .; DNA: TGTGCCAGTAGTATAACCCTCGGACAGGTTGGTGGCTACACCTTC; CDR3: CASSITLGQVGGYTF
J: TRBJ1-5; D: .; V: TRBV18; size: .; DNA: TGTGCCAGCTCACCACGGAGGGGAGCAACATTAGGCAATCAGCCCCAGCATTTT; CDR3: CASSPRRGATLGNQPQHF
J: TRBJ1-1; D: .; V: TRBV2; size: .; DNA: TGTGCCAGCAGTGCCCAGGGGAGGAACACTGAAGCTTTCTTT; CDR3: CASSAQGRNTEAFF
J: TRBJ1-5; D: .; V: TRBV24-1; size: .; DNA: TGTGCCACCAGTGATTTGGCAGATCAGCCCCAGCATTTT; CDR3: CATSDLADQPQHF
J: TRBJ2-1; D: .; V: TRBV7-3; size: .; DNA: TGTGCCAGCAGCACAGGGACCTCCTACAATGAGCAGTTCTTC; CDR3: CASSTGTSYNEQFF
J: TRBJ1-2; D: .; V: TRBV19; size: .; DNA: TGTGCCGTTAAGAGGGGAGGGAACTATGGCTACACCTTC; CDR3: CAVKRGGNYGYTF
J: TRBJ1-5; D: .; V: TRBV9; size: .; DNA: TGTGCCAGCAGCAAGGGGGATCAGCCCCAGCATTTT; CDR3: CASSKGDQPQHF
J: TRBJ2-3; D: .; V: TRBV21-1; size: .; DNA: TGTGCCAGCAGCAGGAGCGGTCACACAGATACGCAGTATTTT; CDR3: CASSRSGHTDTQYF
J: TRBJ2-7; D: TRBD1; V: TRBV29-1; size: .; DNA: TGCAGCGTTGGTGGGACAGGGGACTACGAGCAGTACTTC; CDR3: CSVGGTGDYEQYF
J: TRBJ2-2; D: TRBD1; V: TRBV5-1; size: .; DNA: TGCGCCAGCAGCTTCCAAAGCCTCACAGGGGCCATCGGGGAGCTGTTTTTT; CDR3: CASSFQSLTGAIGELFF
J: TRBJ2-7; D: TRBD2; V: TRBV5-1; size: .; DNA: TGCGCCAGCAGCTTGCAAGGACTAGGGTCCTACGAGCAGTACTTC; CDR3: CASSLQGLGSYEQYF
J: TRBJ2-2; D: TRBD1; V: TRBV19; size: .; DNA: TGTGCCAGTAGTACCCAACATCCCTCGACAGGGATCGACGGGGAGCTGTTTTTT; CDR3: CASSTQHPSTGIDGELFF
J: TRBJ2-5; D: .; V: TRBV12-3/TRBV12-4; size: once; DNA: TGTGCCAGCAGGGCGGGCGCGCAAGAGACCCAGTACTTC; CDR3: CASRAGAQETQYF
J: TRBJ1-3; D: .; V: TRBV7-2; size: .; DNA: TGTGCTAGTGCTAGTGGGAGTGGAAACACCATATATTTT; CDR3: CASASGSGNTIYF
J: TRBJ1-2; D: TRBD1; V: TRBV15; size: .; DNA: TGTGCCACCAGCAGAAACCACAACAGGGGGCTTTATGGCTACACCTTC; CDR3: CATSRNHNRGLYGYTF
J: TRBJ1-3; D: TRBD1; V: TRBV3-1/TRBV3-2; size: .; DNA: TGTGCCAGCAGCCTAAGGACAGGGTTCGGAAACACCATATATTTT; CDR3: CASSLRTGFGNTIYF
J: TRBJ2-7; D: .; V: TRBV27; size: .; DNA: TGTGCCAGCAGTTCTTACACCAACTCCTACGAGCAGTACTTC; CDR3: CASSSYTNSYEQYF
J: TRBJ2-2; D: .; V: TRBV7-2; size: .; DNA: TGTGCCAGCAGCTTAGCAGGAGTTCCCGGGGAGCTGTTTTTT; CDR3: CASSLAGVPGELFF
J: TRBJ2-1; D: .; V: TRBV7-2; size: .; DNA: TGTGCCAGCAACTTACAGGCAGGGATCGGGAATGAGCAGTTCTTC; CDR3: CASNLQAGIGNEQFF
J: TRBJ2-4; D: .; V: TRBV2; size: .; DNA: TGTGCCAGCAAACTAGGGGGAGTGGGGGACATTCAGTACTTC; CDR3: CASKLGGVGDIQYF
J: TRBJ2-2; D: .; V: TRBV9; size: once; DNA: TGTGCCAGCAGCGTACAGCCCGGGACAACGAACACCGGGGAGCTGTTTTTT; CDR3: CASSVQPGTTNTGELFF
J: TRBJ2-3; D: TRBD1; V: TRBV2; size: .; DNA: TGTGCCAGCAATGGACAGGGGGTGTGGGCAGATACGCAGTATTTT; CDR3: CASNGQGVWADTQYF
J: TRBJ2-5; D: .; V: TRBV6-2/TRBV6-3; size: .; DNA: TGTGCCAGCAGTTACTCGATGTCAGACCAAGAGACCCAGTACTTC; CDR3: CASSYSMSDQETQYF
J: TRBJ2-3; D: TRBD1; V: TRBV10-3; size: .; DNA: TGTGCCATCAGTGGTACTATGGGGACAGGGGGAATCACAGATACGCAGTATTTT; CDR3: CAISGTMGTGGITDTQYF
J: TRBJ1-2; D: .; V: TRBV6-5; size: .; DNA: TGTGCCAGCTCGGGGGGGGGAACCAACTATGGCTACACCTTC; CDR3: CASSGGGTNYGYTF
J: TRBJ2-7; D: TRBD2; V: TRBV18; size: many; DNA: TGTGCCAGCTCAGGGACTAGCGGGGGCAGCTCCTACGAGCAGTACTTC; CDR3: CASSGTSGGSSYEQYF
J: TRBJ2-3; D: TRBD1; V: TRBV2; size: .; DNA: TGTGCCAGCAGTTCTGACAGGGCGGGCACAGATACGCAGTATTTT; CDR3: CASSSDRAGTDTQYF
J: TRBJ1-5; D: .; V: TRBV7-9; size: .; DNA: TGTGCCAGCAGCTCAAGACAGACCAATCAGCCCCAGCATTTT; CDR3: CASSSRQTNQPQHF
J: TRBJ1-6; D: .; V: TRBV7-8; size: .; DNA: TGTGCCAGCAGCTTAAGAATCAGGAATTCACCCCTCCACTTT; CDR3: CASSLRIRNSPLHF
J: TRBJ1-2; D: .; V: TRBV28; size: .; DNA: TGTGCCAGCAGCCCCCCTCCGGGGGACTATGGCTACACCTTC; CDR3: CASSPPPGDYGYTF
J: TRBJ2-7; D: .; V: TRBV11-1; size: .; DNA: TGTGCCAGCAGCTTAGGAGGACACCGTGTATCCGAGCAGTACTTC; CDR3: CASSLGGHRVSEQYF
J: TRBJ2-7; D: .; V: TRBV19; size: .; DNA: TGTGCCAGTAGTCACGGGACTGGACCAGGGGAGCAGTACTTC; CDR3: CASSHGTGPGEQYF
J: TRBJ2-1; D: .; V: TRBV6-2/TRBV6-3; size: .; DNA: TGTGCCAGCAGGTACGGCGGTAGCTCCTACAATGAGCAGTTCTTC; CDR3: CASRYGGSSYNEQFF
J: TRBJ1-5; D: .; V: TRBV19; size: .; DNA: TGTGCCAGTGCGACAGGCCGGCACGAGCCCCAGCATTTT; CDR3: CASATGRHEPQHF
J: TRBJ2-1; D: .; V: TRBV5-4; size: .; DNA: TGTGCCAGCAGCTGGTCCGGGACTTCTCACAATGAGCAGTTCTTC; CDR3: CASSWSGTSHNEQFF
J: TRBJ2-1; D: TRBD2; V: TRBV7-8; size: .; DNA: TGTGCCAGCAGCGAACTAGCGGGAGGATCTTACAATGAGCAGTTCTTC; CDR3: CASSELAGGSYNEQFF
J: TRBJ2-7; D: TRBD2; V: TRBV7-2; size: .; DNA: TGTGCCAGCAGCTCCGCAGCGGCTAGCGGGAGCTACGAGCAGTACTTC; CDR3: CASSSAAASGSYEQYF
J: TRBJ2-3; D: TRBD2; V: TRBV27; size: .; DNA: TGTGCCAGCAGTTTAGTTAGCGGGAGGGCAGATACGCAGTATTTT; CDR3: CASSLVSGRADTQYF
J: TRBJ2-1; D: TRBD2; V: TRBV29-1; size: .; DNA: TGCAGCGTTGATGGGCTAGCGGGCGGGCTTTACAATGAGCAGTTCTTC; CDR3: CSVDGLAGGLYNEQFF
J: TRBJ1-2; D: .; V: TRBV4-2; size: few; DNA: TGTGCCAGCAGCCAAGGCGGGGGCACAGGCTATGGCTACACCTTC; CDR3: CASSQGGGTGYGYTF
J: TRBJ1-2; D: TRBD1; V: TRBV29-1; size: .; DNA: TGCAGCGTTGAACCACAGGGGGCGCTACATGGCTACACCTTC; CDR3: CSVEPQGALHGYTF
J: TRBJ2-7; D: .; V: TRBV18; size: .; DNA: TGTGCCAGCTCACCGACCTCCGACACATCCGAGCAGTACTTC; CDR3: CASSPTSDTSEQYF
J: TRBJ1-3; D: .; V: TRBV3-1/TRBV3-2; size: .; DNA: TGTGCCAGCAGCAAGCGAAGTGGAAACACCATATATTTT; CDR3: CASSKRSGNTIYF
J: TRBJ2-7; D: TRBD2; V: TRBV28; size: .; DNA: TGTGCCAGCACCTTTCCGGGACTAGCGGGAGGCCGTTCCTACGAGCAGTACTTC; CDR3: CASTFPGLAGGRSYEQYF
J: TRBJ2-1; D: .; V: TRBV5-1; size: .; DNA: TGCGCCAGCAGCTTAGGCGGTTCGACCTACAATGAGCAGTTCTTC; CDR3: CASSLGGSTYNEQFF